Sequencing of this TCR beta chain was carried out in a study of T cell responses to AZD1222 COVID-19 vaccine. Whole-study findings and limits: After the peak T cell response, and only then, were repertoires sampled.

Second doses that came at about 4 or about 12 weeks were put together. With respect to this clone: Its specificity is not known.

Sequencing used immunoSEQ multiplex PCR; TCRdb keeps in-frame clones, though not all of them. The sample lists about 140,000 clones; 88% were seen once. The specimen comprised peripheral blood, sampled 28 days after the second AZD1222 dose. This clonotype originated in an adult who received the AZD1222 COVID-19 vaccine.

Here the CDR3 reads CASSYDAAGYGYTF. The DNA of the CDR3 is TGTGCCAGCAGTTACGACGCGGCGGGCTATGGCTACACCTTC. The V and J genes are TRBV6-5 and TRBJ1-2; D not resolved. Germline CDR1 and CDR2: MNHEY and SVGAGI. The CDR3 spans 14 residues. Trimming removed 2 bases from V and 4 bases from J, with 11 bases in between.